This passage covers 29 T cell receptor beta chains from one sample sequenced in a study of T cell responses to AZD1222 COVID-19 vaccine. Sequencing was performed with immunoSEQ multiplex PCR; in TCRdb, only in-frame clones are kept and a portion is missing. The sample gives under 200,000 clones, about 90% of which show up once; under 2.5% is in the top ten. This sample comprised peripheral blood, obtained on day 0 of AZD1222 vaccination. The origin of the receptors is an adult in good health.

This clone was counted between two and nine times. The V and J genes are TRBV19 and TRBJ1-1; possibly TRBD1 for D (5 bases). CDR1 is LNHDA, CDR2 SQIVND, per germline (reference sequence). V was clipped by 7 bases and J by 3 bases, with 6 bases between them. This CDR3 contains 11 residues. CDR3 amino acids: CASMGDTEAFF. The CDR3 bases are TGTGCCAGTATGGGGGACACTGAAGCTTTCTTT.

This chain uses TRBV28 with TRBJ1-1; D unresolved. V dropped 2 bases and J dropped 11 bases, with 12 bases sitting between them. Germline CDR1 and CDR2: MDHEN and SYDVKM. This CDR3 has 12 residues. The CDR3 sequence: CASSLGGLGAFF. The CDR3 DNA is TGTGCCAGCAGTTTAGGAGGTTTAGGGGCTTTCTTT.

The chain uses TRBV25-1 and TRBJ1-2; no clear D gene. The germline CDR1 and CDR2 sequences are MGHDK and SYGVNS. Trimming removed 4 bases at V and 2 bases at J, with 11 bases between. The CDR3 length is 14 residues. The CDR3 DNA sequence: TGTGCCAGCAGTGGGGCCGCGCTCAACTATGGCTACACCTTC. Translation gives CASSGAALNYGYTF.

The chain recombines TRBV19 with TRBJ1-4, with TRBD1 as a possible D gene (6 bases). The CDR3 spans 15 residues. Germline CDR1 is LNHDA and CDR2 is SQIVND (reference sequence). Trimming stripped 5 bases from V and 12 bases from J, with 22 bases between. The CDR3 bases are TGTGCCAGTAGTCGGTTACAGGGATCTTCGGGTGAACTGTTTTTT. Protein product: CASSRLQGSSGELFF.

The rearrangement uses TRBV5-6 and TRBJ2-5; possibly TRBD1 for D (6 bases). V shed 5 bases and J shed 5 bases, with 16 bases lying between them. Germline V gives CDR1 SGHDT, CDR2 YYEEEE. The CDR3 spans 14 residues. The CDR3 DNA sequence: TGTGCCAGCAGAGAAACAGGGAACTGGGAGACCCAGTACTTC. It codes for CASRETGNWETQYF.

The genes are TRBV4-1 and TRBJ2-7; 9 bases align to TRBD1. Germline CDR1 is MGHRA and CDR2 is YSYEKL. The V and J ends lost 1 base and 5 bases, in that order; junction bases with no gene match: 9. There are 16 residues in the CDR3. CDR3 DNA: TGCGCCAGCAGCCAAGTATCGGACAGGGGTAAGAACGAGCAGTACTTC. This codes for CASSQVSDRGKNEQYF.

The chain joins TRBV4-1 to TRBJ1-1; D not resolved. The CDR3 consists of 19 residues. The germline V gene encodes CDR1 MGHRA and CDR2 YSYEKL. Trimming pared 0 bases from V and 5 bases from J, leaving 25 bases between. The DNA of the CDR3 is TGCGCCAGCAGCCAAGATGAAGGAATTTTCCCGTCCGGAGGTACTGAAGCTTTCTTT. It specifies CASSQDEGIFPSGGTEAFF.

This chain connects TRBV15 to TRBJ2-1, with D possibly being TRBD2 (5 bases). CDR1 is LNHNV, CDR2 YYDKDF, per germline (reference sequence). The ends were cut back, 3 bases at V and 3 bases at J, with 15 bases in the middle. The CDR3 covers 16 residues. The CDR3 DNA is TGTGCCACCAGCAGCCCCCCTAGCACAGTCTACAATGAGCAGTTCTTC. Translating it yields CATSSPPSTVYNEQFF.

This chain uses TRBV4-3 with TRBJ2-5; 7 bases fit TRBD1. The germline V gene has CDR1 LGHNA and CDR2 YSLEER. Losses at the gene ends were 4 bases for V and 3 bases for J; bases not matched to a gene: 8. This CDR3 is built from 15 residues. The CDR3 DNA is TGCGCCAGCAGCCGGCGGACAGGAAACGAAGAGACCCAGTACTTC. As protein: CASSRRTGNEETQYF.

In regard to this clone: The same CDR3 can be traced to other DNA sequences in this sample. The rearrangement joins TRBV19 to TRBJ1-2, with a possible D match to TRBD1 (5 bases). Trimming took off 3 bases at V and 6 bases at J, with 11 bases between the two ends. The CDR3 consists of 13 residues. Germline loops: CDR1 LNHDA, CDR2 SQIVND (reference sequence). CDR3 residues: CASSIAGSDGYTF. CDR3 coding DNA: TGTGCCAGTAGTATTGCAGGGTCGGATGGCTACACCTTC.

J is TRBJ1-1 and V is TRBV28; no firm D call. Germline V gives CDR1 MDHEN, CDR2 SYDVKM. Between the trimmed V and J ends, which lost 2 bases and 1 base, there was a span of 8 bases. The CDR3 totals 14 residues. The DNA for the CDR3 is TGTGCCAGCAGTTTAGCGGGCCCGAACACTGAAGCTTTCTTT. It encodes CASSLAGPNTEAFF. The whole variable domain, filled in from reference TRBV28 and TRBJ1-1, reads DVKVTQSSRYLVKRTGEKVFLECVQDMDHENMFWYRQDPGLGLRLIYFSYDVKMKEKGDIPEGYSVSREKKERFSLILESASTNQTSMYLCASSLAGPNTEAFFGQGTRLTVV.

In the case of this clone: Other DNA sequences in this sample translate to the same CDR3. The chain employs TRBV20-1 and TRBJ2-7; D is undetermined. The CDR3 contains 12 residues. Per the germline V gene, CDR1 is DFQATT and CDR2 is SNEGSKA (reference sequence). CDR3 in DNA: TGCAGCGCAAGTTTGAGCTCCTACGAGCAGTACTTC. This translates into CSASLSSYEQYF.

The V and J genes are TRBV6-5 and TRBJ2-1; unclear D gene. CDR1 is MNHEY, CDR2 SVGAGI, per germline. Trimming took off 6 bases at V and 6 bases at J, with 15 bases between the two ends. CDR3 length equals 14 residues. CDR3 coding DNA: TGTGCCAGCAGCTCAACAAGGGCCAGCAATGAGCAGTTCTTC. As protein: CASSSTRASNEQFF.

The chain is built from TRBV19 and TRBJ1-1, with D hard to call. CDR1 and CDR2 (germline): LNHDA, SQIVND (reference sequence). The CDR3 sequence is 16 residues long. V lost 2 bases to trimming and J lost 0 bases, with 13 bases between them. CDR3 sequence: CASSIRGPGMNTEAFF. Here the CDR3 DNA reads TGTGCCAGTAGTATACGTGGACCGGGGATGAACACTGAAGCTTTCTTT. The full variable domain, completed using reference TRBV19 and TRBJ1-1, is DGGITQSPKYLFRKEGQNVTLSCEQNLNHDAMYWYRQDPGQGLRLIYYSQIVNDFQKGDIAEGYSVSREKKESFPLTVTSAQKNPTAFYLCASSIRGPGMNTEAFFGQGTRLTVV.

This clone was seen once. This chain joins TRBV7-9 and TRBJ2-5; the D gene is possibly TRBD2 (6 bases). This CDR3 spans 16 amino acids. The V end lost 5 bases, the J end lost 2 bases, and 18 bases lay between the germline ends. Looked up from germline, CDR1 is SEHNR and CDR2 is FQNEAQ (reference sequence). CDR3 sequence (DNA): TGTGCCAGCAGCCTCGGGGCGGGGATCACGCAAGAGACCCAGTACTTC. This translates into CASSLGAGITQETQYF.

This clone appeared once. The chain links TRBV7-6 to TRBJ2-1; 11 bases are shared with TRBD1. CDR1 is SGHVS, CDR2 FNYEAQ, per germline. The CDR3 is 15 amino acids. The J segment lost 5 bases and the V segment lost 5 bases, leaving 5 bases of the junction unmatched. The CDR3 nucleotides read TGTGCCAGCAGCCGTGGACAGGGGGCCCACAATGAGCAGTTCTTC. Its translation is CASSRGQGAHNEQFF.

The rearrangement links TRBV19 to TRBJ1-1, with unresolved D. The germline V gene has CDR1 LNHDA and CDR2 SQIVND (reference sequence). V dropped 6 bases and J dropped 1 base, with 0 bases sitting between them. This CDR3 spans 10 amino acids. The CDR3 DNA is TGTGCCAGTAGGAACACTGAAGCTTTCTTT. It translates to CASRNTEAFF. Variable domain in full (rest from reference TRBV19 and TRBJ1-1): DGGITQSPKYLFRKEGQNVTLSCEQNLNHDAMYWYRQDPGQGLRLIYYSQIVNDFQKGDIAEGYSVSREKKESFPLTVTSAQKNPTAFYLCASRNTEAFFGQGTRLTVV.

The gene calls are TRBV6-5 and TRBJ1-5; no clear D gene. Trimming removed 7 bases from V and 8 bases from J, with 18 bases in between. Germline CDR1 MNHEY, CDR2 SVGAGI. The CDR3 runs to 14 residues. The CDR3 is CASTTLGKREPQHF. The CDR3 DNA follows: TGTGCCAGCACCACCCTGGGAAAAAGGGAGCCCCAGCATTTT.

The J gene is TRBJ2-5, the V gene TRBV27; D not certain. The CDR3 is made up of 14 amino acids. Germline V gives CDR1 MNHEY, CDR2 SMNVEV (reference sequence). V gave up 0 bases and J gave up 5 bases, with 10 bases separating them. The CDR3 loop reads CASSLSAGWETQYF. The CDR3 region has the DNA TGTGCCAGCAGTTTATCTGCTGGGTGGGAGACCCAGTACTTC.

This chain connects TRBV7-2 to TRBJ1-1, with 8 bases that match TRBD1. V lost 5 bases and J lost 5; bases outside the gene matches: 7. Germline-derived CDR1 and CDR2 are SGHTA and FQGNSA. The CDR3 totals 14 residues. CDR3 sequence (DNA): TGTGCCAGCAGCCCCTACCGACAGGGGACTGAAGCTTTCTTT. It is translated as CASSPYRQGTEAFF.

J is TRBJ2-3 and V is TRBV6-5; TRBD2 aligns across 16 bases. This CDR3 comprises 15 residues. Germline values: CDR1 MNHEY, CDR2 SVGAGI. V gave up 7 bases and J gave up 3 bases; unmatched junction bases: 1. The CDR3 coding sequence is TGTGCCAGCAAGGGACTAGCGGGAGGGACAGATACGCAGTATTTT. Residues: CASKGLAGGTDTQYF.

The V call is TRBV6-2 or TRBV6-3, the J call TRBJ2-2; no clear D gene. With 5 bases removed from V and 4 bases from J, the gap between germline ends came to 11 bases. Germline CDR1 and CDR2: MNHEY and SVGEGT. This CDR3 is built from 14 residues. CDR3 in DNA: TGTGCCAGCAGTCGCGGTATCCTCACCGGGGAGCTGTTTTTT. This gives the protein CASSRGILTGELFF.

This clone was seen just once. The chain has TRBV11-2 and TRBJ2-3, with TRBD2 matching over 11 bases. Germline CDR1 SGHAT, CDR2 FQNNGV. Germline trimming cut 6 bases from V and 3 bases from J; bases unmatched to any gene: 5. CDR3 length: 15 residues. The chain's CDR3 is CASRPRLAGTDTQYF. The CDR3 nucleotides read TGTGCCAGCAGACCTAGACTAGCGGGAACAGATACGCAGTATTTT. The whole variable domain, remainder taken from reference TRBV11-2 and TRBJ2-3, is EAGVAQSPRYKIIEKRQSVAFWCNPISGHATLYWYQQILGQGPKLLIQFQNNGVVDDSQLPKDRFSAERLKGVDSTLKIQPAKLEDSAVYLCASRPRLAGTDTQYFGPGTRLTVL.

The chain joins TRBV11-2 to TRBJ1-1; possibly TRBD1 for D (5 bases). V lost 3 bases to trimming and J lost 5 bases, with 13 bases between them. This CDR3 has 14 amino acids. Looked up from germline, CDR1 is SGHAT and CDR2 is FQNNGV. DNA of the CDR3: TGTGCCAGCAGCTTCCCCAGGGATAGAACTGAAGCTTTCTTT. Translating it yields CASSFPRDRTEAFF.

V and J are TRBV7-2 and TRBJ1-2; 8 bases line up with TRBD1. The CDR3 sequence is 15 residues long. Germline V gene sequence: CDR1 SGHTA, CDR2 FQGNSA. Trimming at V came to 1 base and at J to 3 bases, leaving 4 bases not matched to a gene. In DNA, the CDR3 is TGTGCCAGCAGCTTAGGCCCAGGGGGCGACTATGGCTACACCTTC. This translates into CASSLGPGGDYGYTF.

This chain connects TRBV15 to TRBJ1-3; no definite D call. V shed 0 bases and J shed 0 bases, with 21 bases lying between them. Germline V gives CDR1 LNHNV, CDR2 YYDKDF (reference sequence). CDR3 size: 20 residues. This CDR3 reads CATSRDPRSTLRPSGNTIYF. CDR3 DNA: TGTGCCACCAGCAGAGACCCCCGTTCAACTTTAAGGCCCTCTGGAAACACCATATATTTT.

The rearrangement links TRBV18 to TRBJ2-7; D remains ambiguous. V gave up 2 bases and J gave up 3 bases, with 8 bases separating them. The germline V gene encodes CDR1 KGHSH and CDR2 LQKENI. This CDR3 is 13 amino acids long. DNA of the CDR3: TGTGCCAGCTCACCAAGGCGGAGCTACGAGCAGTACTTC. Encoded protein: CASSPRRSYEQYF.

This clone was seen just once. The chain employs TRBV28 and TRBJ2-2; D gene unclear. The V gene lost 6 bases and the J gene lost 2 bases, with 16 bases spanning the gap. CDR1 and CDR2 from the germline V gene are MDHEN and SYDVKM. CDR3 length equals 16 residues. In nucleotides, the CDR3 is TGTGCCAGCAGCGCCCACAAGGCGGAAAACACCGGGGAGCTGTTTTTT. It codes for CASSAHKAENTGELFF.

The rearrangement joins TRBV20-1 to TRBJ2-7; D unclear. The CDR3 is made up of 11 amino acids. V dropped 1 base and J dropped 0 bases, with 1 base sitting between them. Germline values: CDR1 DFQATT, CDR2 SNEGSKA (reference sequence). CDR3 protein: CSARGSYEQYF. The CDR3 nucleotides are TGCAGTGCTAGAGGCTCCTACGAGCAGTACTTC.